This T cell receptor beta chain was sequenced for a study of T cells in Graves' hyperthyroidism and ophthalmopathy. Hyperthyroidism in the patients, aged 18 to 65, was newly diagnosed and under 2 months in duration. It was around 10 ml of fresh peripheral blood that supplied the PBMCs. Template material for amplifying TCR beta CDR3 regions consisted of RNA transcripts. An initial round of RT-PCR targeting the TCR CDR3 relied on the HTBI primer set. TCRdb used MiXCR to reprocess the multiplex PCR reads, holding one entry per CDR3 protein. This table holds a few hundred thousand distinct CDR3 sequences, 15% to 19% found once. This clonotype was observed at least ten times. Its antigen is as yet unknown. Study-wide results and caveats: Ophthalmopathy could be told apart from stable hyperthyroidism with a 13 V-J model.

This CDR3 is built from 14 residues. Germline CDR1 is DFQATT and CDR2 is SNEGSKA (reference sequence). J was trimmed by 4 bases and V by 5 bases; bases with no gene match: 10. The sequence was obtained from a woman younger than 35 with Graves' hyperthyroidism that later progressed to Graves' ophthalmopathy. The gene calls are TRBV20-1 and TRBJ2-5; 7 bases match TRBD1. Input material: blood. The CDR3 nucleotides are TGCAGTGCTGACAGACAGGGTGGGGGAGAGACCCAGTACTTC. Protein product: CSADRQGGGETQYF.